The rows below give T cell receptor beta chains drawn from one sample of a study of siplizumab effects on memory and regulatory T cells. Data came from immunoSEQ multiplex PCR; TCRdb stores just in-frame clones and leaves some out. The data show more than 95,000 clones, 90% to 95% seen once. The sample comprised non-Treg CD4+ T cells sorted from blood. These receptors originate from a human donor in good health. Both conserved end residues are part of each CDR3. A D gene is named only where the DNA matches it firmly. For some rows the clone size is stated as once, few or many, or as a class when expanded; others skip it.

TRBV4-2,once,-,TRBJ1-3,CASSQDPVAPGAGGNTIYF,TGTGCCAGCAGCCAAGATCCCGTTGCGCCGGGGGCGGGGGGAAACACCATATATTTT
TRBV7-9,-,TRBD1,TRBJ2-6,CASSAQGAGANVLTF,TGTGCCAGCAGCGCACAGGGGGCTGGGGCCAACGTCCTGACTTTC
TRBV2,-,-,TRBJ1-3,CASSTAGTYSGNTIYF,TGTGCCAGCAGTACTGCCGGGACTTACTCTGGAAACACCATATATTTT
TRBV11-2,once,TRBD2,TRBJ2-2,CASSLAPSTSGHTGELFF,TGTGCCAGCAGCTTAGCACCCTCTACTAGCGGCCACACCGGGGAGCTGTTTTTT
TRBV5-3,-,-,TRBJ2-7,CARSGYQGKYEQYF,TGTGCCAGAAGCGGTTATCAGGGCAAGTACGAGCAGTACTTC
TRBV5-1,-,TRBD1,TRBJ2-3,CASSPADRELTDTQYF,TGCGCCAGCAGCCCCGCTGACAGGGAACTTACAGATACGCAGTATTTT
TRBV5-1,-,-,TRBJ2-5,CASRTLGGDGRETQYF,TGCGCCAGCAGAACCCTGGGGGGTGATGGAAGGGAGACCCAGTACTTC
TRBV6-5,-,-,TRBJ1-2,CASSYSGAANYGYTF,TGTGCCAGCAGTTACTCGGGTGCCGCTAACTATGGCTACACCTTC
TRBV4-2,-,-,TRBJ1-6,CASSQDLGGAQNSPLHF,TGTGCCAGCAGCCAAGATCTTGGAGGAGCCCAAAATTCACCCCTCCACTTT
TRBV6-5,-,TRBD2,TRBJ2-1,CASRAPGLVDNEQFF,TGTGCCAGCAGAGCCCCGGGACTAGTAGACAATGAGCAGTTCTTC
TRBV19,-,-,TRBJ1-6,CASSVRDKYNSPLHF,TGTGCCAGTAGTGTCCGGGACAAATACAATTCACCCCTCCACTTT
TRBV11-3,-,-,TRBJ2-2,CASSFGGLRGLTGELFF,TGTGCCAGCAGCTTTGGGGGCCTACGCGGCCTCACCGGGGAGCTGTTTTTT
TRBV5-1,-,-,TRBJ1-2,CASSLELGRADGYTF,TGCGCCAGCAGCTTGGAGCTTGGCAGGGCCGACGGCTACACCTTC
TRBV19,-,-,TRBJ2-4,CASRSAGQGNIQYF,TGTGCCAGTCGGTCCGCAGGGCAGGGGAACATTCAGTACTTC
TRBV18,-,TRBD2,TRBJ2-5,CASFQSGGETQYF,TGTGCCAGCTTTCAAAGCGGGGGAGAGACCCAGTACTTC
TRBV6-1,-,-,TRBJ2-1,CASSSWGDSNEQFF,TGTGCCAGCAGTTCCTGGGGGGACAGTAATGAGCAGTTCTTC
TRBV7-8,-,-,TRBJ2-1,CASSLPRWSYNEQFF,TGTGCCAGCAGCTTACCCCGCTGGTCCTACAATGAGCAGTTCTTC
TRBV2,-,TRBD1,TRBJ2-5,CASRYRGPSRTQYF,TGTGCCAGCAGGTACAGGGGGCCCTCAAGGACCCAGTACTTC
TRBV15,-,-,TRBJ2-3,CATSSRKTGDTQYF,TGTGCCACCAGCTCCCGAAAAACAGGGGATACGCAGTATTTT
TRBV19,few,-,TRBJ1-2,CASRRTGMDGYTF,TGTGCCAGTAGGAGAACAGGGATGGATGGCTACACCTTC
TRBV19,-,TRBD2,TRBJ2-3,CASSRASGANTQYF,TGTGCCAGTAGTCGGGCTAGCGGGGCCAATACGCAGTATTTT
TRBV5-5,once,TRBD1,TRBJ2-7,CASSLRGQWSSYEQYF,TGTGCCAGCAGCCTACGGGGACAGTGGAGCTCCTACGAGCAGTACTTC
TRBV5-1,-,-,TRBJ2-6,CASTRSGDIFGSGANVLTF,TGCGCCAGCACCCGATCGGGGGACATTTTCGGCTCTGGGGCCAACGTCCTGACTTTC
TRBV6-1,-,-,TRBJ1-1,CASTMKSRTEAFF,TGTGCCAGCACCATGAAGAGCAGGACTGAAGCTTTCTTT
TRBV5-6,-,-,TRBJ2-3,CASSLPAGRISTDTQYF,TGTGCCAGCAGCTTGCCGGCAGGTCGGATTAGCACAGATACGCAGTATTTT
TRBV29-1,-,-,TRBJ2-3,CSVDKRASTDTQYF,TGCAGCGTTGACAAACGGGCCAGCACAGATACGCAGTATTTT
TRBV9,-,-,TRBJ2-1,CASSGAGSSYNERFF,TGTGCCAGCAGTGGGGCGGGAAGCTCCTACAATGAGCGGTTCTTC
TRBV10-3,-,-,TRBJ2-2,CAIGGTGELFF,TGTGCCATCGGGGGCACCGGGGAGCTGTTTTTT
TRBV19,-,-,TRBJ1-2,CASSIGTAYTF,TGTGCCAGTAGTATTGGCACAGCCTACACCTTC
TRBV7-9,-,TRBD1,TRBJ2-7,CASSVGQGLYEQYF,TGTGCCAGCAGCGTAGGACAGGGGTTGTACGAGCAGTACTTC
TRBV6-1,-,-,TRBJ2-5,CALRDNQETQYF,TGTGCCTTAAGAGATAATCAAGAGACCCAGTACTTC
TRBV6-5,-,-,TRBJ2-7,CASSYLHEQYF,TGTGCCAGCAGTTACCTCCACGAGCAGTACTTC
TRBV2,-,-,TRBJ1-6,CASGKRTVGNSPLHF,TGTGCCAGCGGCAAGCGGACAGTGGGGAATTCACCCCTCCACTTT
TRBV4-1,-,TRBD1,TRBJ2-1,CASSQGGWDRVVGEQFF,TGCGCCAGCAGCCAAGGTGGTTGGGACAGGGTGGTTGGTGAGCAGTTCTTC
TRBV5-1,-,TRBD2,TRBJ2-1,CASWPGTSAYNEQFF,TGCGCCAGCTGGCCCGGGACTAGCGCGTACAATGAGCAGTTCTTC
TRBV18,once,-,TRBJ2-7,CASSLGHGSGYEQYF,TGTGCCAGCTCACTCGGACACGGGAGTGGGTACGAGCAGTACTTC
TRBV5-1,-,-,TRBJ2-2,CATFSGNTNTGELFF,TGCGCCACTTTTAGCGGCAATACGAACACCGGGGAGCTGTTTTTT
TRBV11-2,-,TRBD1,TRBJ2-5,CASSLRDRGSRETQYF,TGTGCCAGCAGCCTCCGGGACAGGGGAAGTCGCGAGACCCAGTACTTC
TRBV25-1,once,-,TRBJ2-7,CASRQGLYEQYF,TGTGCCAGCAGGCAGGGGCTCTACGAGCAGTACTTC
TRBV29-1,-,-,TRBJ2-5,CSVAVQNQETQYF,TGCAGCGTTGCGGTACAGAACCAAGAGACCCAGTACTTC
TRBV6-5,-,TRBD1,TRBJ2-7,CASSTGDSLFYEQYF,TGTGCCAGCAGTACCGGGGACAGCCTATTCTACGAGCAGTACTTC
TRBV7-6,once,-,TRBJ1-4,CASSSSGGELFF,TGTGCCAGCAGCTCCAGCGGAGGGGAACTGTTTTTT
TRBV7-8,-,-,TRBJ1-5,CASSLGLVVNQPQHF,TGTGCCAGCAGCTTAGGGCTAGTGGTAAATCAGCCCCAGCATTTT
TRBV5-4,-,TRBD2,TRBJ2-1,CASSLWASGGVGWFF,TGTGCCAGCAGCTTGTGGGCTAGCGGGGGGGTAGGGTGGTTCTTC
TRBV5-1,-,TRBD1,TRBJ2-7,CASSLPSGQGQAEQYF,TGCGCCAGCAGCTTACCGTCCGGACAGGGGCAGGCCGAGCAGTACTTC
TRBV9,-,-,TRBJ2-1,CASSVVGRNSYNEQFF,TGTGCCAGCAGCGTAGTAGGGCGAAACTCCTACAATGAGCAGTTCTTC
TRBV6-6,-,-,TRBJ2-7,CASSLPGGSYEQYF,TGTGCCAGCAGCCTCCCCGGCGGCTCCTACGAGCAGTACTTC
TRBV2,-,-,TRBJ2-1,CASSEQGSYNEQFF,TGTGCCAGCAGTGAACAGGGGTCCTACAATGAGCAGTTCTTC
TRBV2,-,-,TRBJ2-2,CASSDKSVAGELFF,TGTGCCAGCAGTGACAAGTCAGTGGCCGGGGAGCTGTTTTTT
TRBV6-1,-,-,TRBJ2-2,CASSETTGYGGELFF,TGTGCCAGCAGTGAAACTACAGGGTACGGCGGGGAGCTGTTTTTT
TRBV7-9,-,-,TRBJ2-3,CASSTPNGDTQYF,TGTGCCAGCAGCACCCCGAATGGGGATACGCAGTATTTT
TRBV6-6,-,-,TRBJ1-2,CATTKSRGGYTF,TGTGCCACCACTAAGTCAAGGGGTGGCTACACCTTC